This T cell receptor beta chain was identified in a study of T cells in Graves' hyperthyroidism and ophthalmopathy. Investigators excluded patients with uncontrolled infection, other autoimmune disease, pregnancy or lactation. This clonotype was observed many times. Its antigen is unknown. Germline values: CDR1 MNHEY, CDR2 SMNVEV (reference sequence). Trimming stripped 6 bases from V and 2 bases from J, with 10 bases between. This CDR3 contains 14 residues. The TCR beta CDR3 regions underwent amplification using RNA transcripts as the source. Primed by the HTBI set, a first-round RT-PCR was run on the TCR CDR3. TCRdb passed the multiplex PCR reads through MiXCR, listing each CDR3 protein once. This table has 600,000 or so distinct CDR3 sequences, roughly 17% appearing once. Study results and limitations: Most expanded thyroid clonotypes above 0.001 recurred in blood.

The gene calls are TRBV27 and TRBJ1-4; no reliable D call. What was sequenced was blood. This receptor was identified in a woman under 40 with Graves' hyperthyroidism. The CDR3 loop is CASSGGWTNEKLFF. CDR3 coding DNA: TGTGCCAGCAGCGGAGGGTGGACTAATGAAAAACTGTTTTTT.